This paragraph reports one T cell receptor beta chain. The target antigen is unknown. These donors, healthy bone marrow donors, were studied. The CDR3 covers 16 residues. CDR1 is SQVTM and CDR2 is ANQGSEA in the germline V gene. Trimming at V came to 4 bases and at J to 0 bases, leaving 12 bases not matched to a gene. The record originates from a study of cytomegalovirus exposure and HLA in healthy donors. Both 60 Vbeta primers and 13 Jbeta primers went into the PCR. Produced via immunoSEQ multiplex PCR; TCRdb's table is partial and in-frame only. Seen here are roughly 160,000 clones, approximately 81% observed once, and the top ten hold 0.35% to 0.45%. Study-wide results and limits: CMV antigen specificity was confirmed in vitro for three CMV-associated chains.

V and J are TRBV29-1 and TRBJ2-7; 7 positions match TRBD1. Sequences were obtained from PBMCs. This sequence was found in a boy under 10 years old in good health and CMV-seronegative. The CDR3 DNA reads as TGCAGCGTTGGCACCCCAGGGACAGTCTCCTCCTACGAGCAGTACTTC. Encoded protein: CSVGTPGTVSSYEQYF.